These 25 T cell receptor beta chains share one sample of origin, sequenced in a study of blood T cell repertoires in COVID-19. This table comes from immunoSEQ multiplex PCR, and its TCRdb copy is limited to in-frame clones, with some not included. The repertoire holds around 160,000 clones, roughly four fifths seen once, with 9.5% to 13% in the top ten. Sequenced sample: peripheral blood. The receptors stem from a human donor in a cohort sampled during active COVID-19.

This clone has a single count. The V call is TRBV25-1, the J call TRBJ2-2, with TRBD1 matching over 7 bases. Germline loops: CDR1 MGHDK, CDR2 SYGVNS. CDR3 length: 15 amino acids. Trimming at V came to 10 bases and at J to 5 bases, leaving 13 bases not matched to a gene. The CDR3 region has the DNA TGTGCCACTCGACGACAGGGCGTGGGGACCGGGGAGCTGTTTTTT. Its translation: CATRRQGVGTGELFF.

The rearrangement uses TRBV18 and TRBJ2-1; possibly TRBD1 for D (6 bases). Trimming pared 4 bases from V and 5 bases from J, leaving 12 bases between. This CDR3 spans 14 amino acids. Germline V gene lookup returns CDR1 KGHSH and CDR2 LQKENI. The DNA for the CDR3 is TGTGCCAGCTCACTCCTACAGGGAAACAATGAGCAGTTCTTC. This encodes CASSLLQGNNEQFF.

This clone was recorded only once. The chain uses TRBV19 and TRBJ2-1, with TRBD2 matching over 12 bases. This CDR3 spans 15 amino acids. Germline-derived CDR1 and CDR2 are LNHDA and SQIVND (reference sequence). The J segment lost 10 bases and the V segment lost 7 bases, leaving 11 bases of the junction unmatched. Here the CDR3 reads CASTMLAGGSWEQFF. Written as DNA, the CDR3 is TGTGCCAGTACCATGCTAGCGGGGGGGTCTTGGGAGCAGTTCTTC.

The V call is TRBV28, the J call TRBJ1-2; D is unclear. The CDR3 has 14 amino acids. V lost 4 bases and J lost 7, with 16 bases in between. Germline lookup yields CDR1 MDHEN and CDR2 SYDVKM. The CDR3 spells CASSSLGESGGYTF. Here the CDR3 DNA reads TGTGCCAGCAGTTCCCTCGGGGAATCGGGTGGCTACACCTTC.

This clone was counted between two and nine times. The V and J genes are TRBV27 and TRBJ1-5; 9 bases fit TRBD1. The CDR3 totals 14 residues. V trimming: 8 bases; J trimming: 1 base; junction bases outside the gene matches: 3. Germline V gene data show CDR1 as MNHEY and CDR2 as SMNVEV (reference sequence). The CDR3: CASGDRESNQPQHF. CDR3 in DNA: TGTGCCAGCGGGGACAGGGAGAGCAATCAGCCCCAGCATTTT.

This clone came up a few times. CDR3 protein: CASSTNLAFSTDTQYF. CDR3 bases: TGTGCCAGCAGCACCAACCTAGCGTTTAGCACAGATACGCAGTATTTT. The chain joins TRBV5-6 to TRBJ2-3; possibly TRBD2 for D (6 bases). CDR3 size: 16 residues. Trimming cost V 4 bases and J 0 bases, with 15 bases left between them. Germline CDR1 is SGHDT and CDR2 is YYEEEE.

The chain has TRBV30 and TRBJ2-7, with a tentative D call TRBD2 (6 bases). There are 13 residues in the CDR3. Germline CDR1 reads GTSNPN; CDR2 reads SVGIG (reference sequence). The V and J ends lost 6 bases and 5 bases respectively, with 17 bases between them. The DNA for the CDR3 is TGTGCCTGCAGACCTAGCGCGCCGGACGAGCAGTACTTC. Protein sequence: CACRPSAPDEQYF.

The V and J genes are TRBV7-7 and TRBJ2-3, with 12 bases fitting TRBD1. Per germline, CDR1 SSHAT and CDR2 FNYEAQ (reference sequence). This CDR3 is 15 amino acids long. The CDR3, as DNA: TGTGCTAGTTCTCTTGGGACAGGGGGCGTCGATACGCAGTATTTT. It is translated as CASSLGTGGVDTQYF.

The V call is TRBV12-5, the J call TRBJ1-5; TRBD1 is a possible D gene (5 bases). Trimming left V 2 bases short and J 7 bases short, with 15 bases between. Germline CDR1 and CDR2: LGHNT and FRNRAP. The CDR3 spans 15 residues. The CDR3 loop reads CASGLSTGGSQPQHF. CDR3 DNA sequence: TGTGCTAGTGGTTTGAGTACTGGGGGGTCCCAGCCCCAGCATTTT.

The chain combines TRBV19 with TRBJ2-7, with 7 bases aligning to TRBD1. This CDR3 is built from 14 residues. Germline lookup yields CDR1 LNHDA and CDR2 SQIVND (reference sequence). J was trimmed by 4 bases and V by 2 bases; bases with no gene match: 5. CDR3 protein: CASSITGAGYEQYF. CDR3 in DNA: TGTGCCAGTAGTATAACAGGGGCCGGGTACGAGCAGTACTTC. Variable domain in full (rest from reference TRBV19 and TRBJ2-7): DGGITQSPKYLFRKEGQNVTLSCEQNLNHDAMYWYRQDPGQGLRLIYYSQIVNDFQKGDIAEGYSVSREKKESFPLTVTSAQKNPTAFYLCASSITGAGYEQYFGPGTRLTVT.

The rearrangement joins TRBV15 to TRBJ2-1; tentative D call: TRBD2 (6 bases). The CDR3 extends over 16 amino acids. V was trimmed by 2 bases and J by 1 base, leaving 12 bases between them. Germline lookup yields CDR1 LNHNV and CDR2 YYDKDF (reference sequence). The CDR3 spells CATSRSRGGSYNEQFF. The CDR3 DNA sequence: TGTGCCACCAGCAGAAGCCGGGGAGGTTCCTACAATGAGCAGTTCTTC.

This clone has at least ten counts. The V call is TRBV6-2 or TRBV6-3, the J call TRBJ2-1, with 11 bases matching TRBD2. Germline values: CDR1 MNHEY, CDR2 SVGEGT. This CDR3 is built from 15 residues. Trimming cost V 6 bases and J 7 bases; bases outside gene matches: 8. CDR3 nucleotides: TGTGCCAGCAGCCTACTAGCGGGAGAGAGGAATGAGCAGTTCTTC. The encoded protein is CASSLLAGERNEQFF.

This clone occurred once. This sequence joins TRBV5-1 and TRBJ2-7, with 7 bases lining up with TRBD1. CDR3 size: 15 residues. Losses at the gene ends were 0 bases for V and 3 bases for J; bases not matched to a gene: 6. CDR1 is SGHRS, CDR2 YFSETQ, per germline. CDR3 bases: TGCGCCAGCAGCTTGGCCGGGGACAGAGACTACGAGCAGTACTTC. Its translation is CASSLAGDRDYEQYF.

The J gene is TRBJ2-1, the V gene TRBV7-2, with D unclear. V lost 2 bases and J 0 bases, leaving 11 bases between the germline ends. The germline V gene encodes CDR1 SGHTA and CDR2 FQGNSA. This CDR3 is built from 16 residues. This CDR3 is CASSLRELSSYNEQFF. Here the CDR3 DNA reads TGTGCCAGCAGCTTACGCGAATTGAGCTCCTACAATGAGCAGTTCTTC.

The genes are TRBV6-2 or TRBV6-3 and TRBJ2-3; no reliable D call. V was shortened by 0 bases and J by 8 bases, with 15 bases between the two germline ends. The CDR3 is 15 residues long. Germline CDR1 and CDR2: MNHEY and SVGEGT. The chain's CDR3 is CASSYSNSPPGTQYF. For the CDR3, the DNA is TGTGCCAGCAGTTACTCGAATTCCCCCCCAGGTACGCAGTATTTT.

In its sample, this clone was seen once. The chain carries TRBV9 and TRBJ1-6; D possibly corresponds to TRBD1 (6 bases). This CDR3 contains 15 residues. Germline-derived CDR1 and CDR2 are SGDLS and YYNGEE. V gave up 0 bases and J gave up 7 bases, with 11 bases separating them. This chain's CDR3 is CASSVDRVANSPLHF. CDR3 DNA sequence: TGTGCCAGCAGCGTAGACAGGGTGGCCAATTCACCCCTCCACTTT.

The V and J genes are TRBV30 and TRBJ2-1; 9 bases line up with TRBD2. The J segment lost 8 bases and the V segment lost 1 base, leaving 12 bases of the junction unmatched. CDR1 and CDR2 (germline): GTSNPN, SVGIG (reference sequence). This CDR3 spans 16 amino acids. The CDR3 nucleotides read TGTGCCTGGAGTGACCCGACTAGCGGCTATTTAGATGAGCAGTTCTTC. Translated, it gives CAWSDPTSGYLDEQFF.

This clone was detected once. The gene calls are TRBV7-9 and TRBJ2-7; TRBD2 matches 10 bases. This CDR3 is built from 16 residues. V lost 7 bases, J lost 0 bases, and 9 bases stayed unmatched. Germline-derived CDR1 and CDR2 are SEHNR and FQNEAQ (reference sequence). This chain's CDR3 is CASTLSSGGPSYEQYF. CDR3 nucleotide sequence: TGTGCCAGCACCCTATCTAGCGGGGGCCCCTCCTACGAGCAGTACTTC.

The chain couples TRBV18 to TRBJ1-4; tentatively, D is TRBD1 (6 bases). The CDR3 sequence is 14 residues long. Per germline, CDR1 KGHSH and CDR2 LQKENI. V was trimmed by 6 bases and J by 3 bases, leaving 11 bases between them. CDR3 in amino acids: CASSHRDANEKLFF. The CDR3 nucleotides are TGTGCCAGCTCGCACAGGGATGCTAATGAAAAACTGTTTTTT.

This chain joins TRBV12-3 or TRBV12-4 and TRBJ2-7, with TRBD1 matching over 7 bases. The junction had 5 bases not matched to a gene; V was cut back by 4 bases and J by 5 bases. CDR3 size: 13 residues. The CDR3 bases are TGTGCCAGCAGTTGGACAGGTTTACACGAGCAGTACTTC. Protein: CASSWTGLHEQYF.

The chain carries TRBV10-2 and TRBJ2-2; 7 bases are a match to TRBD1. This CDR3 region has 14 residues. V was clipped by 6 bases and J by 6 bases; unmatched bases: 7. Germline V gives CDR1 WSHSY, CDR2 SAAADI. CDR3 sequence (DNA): TGCGCCAGCAGACAATTTACAGGGGCCGGGGAGCTGTTTTTT. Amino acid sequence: CASRQFTGAGELFF.

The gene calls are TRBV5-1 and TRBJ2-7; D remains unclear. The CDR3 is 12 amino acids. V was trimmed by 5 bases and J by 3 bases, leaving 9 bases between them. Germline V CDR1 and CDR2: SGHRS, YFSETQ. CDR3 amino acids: CASRESIYEQYF. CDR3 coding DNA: TGCGCCAGCAGAGAATCTATCTACGAGCAGTACTTC.

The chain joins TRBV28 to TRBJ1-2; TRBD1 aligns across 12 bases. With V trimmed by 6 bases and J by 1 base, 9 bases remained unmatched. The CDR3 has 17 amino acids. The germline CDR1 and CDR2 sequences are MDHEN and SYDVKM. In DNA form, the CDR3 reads TGTGCCAGCAGGGGTACCGGGACAGGGGGCATTAACTATGGCTACACCTTC. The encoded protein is CASRGTGTGGINYGYTF.

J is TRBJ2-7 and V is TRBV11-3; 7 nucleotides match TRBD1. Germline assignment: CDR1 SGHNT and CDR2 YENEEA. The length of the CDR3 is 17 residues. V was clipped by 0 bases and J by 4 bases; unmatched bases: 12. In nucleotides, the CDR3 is TGTGCCAGCAGCTTAGAGTCTGGACAGGATCACTCGTACGAGCAGTACTTC. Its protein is CASSLESGQDHSYEQYF.

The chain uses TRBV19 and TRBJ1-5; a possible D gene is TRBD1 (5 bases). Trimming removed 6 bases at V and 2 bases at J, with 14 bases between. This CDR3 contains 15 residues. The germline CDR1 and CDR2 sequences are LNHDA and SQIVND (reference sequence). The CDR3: CASSWGPRGNQPQHF. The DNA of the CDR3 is TGTGCCAGTAGCTGGGGCCCTCGGGGCAATCAGCCCCAGCATTTT.